This passage covers 10 T cell receptor beta chains from one sample sequenced in a study of spatial heterogeneity in lung cancer. TCRdb independently ran MiXCR on the 5' RACE reads; one entry per CDR3 protein. Of 13,000 or so distinct CDR3 sequences in the sample, more than 5% were seen once. These TCRs' antigens remain unknown. Time point specified: sample taken at primary tumor resection. Findings and caveats of the study: Within tumors, counts of expanded alpha and beta TCRs tracked tumor mutation counts.

Source: lung tumor tissue, taken at surgery. These TCRs come from a female donor with early-stage non-small cell lung cancer.

This clonotype appeared a single time. This beta chain slipped into a library made for alpha chains as a stray read, so its size is not meaningful. This chain uses TRBV7-9 with TRBJ2-5, with D perhaps matching TRBD1 (6 bases). This CDR3 comprises 14 residues. Germline lookup yields CDR1 SEHNR and CDR2 FQNEAQ (reference sequence). Trimming left V 5 bases short and J 2 bases short, with 12 bases between. The CDR3 reads CASSVGQLQETQYF. In nucleotides, the CDR3 is TGTGCCAGCAGCGTGGGACAACTGCAAGAGACCCAGTACTTC.

This clonotype occurred many times. This beta chain is off target for a library built for alpha chains, so its abundance means little. For the CDR3, the DNA is TGTGCCAGCAGCCCGGCGGGACAGGGAGGTCTCTATGGCTACACCTTC. Translating it yields CASSPAGQGGLYGYTF. The chain couples TRBV7-9 to TRBJ1-2; 9 bases fit TRBD1. V shed 5 bases, J shed 4 bases, and the junction held 11 bases outside the gene matches. The CDR3 extends over 16 amino acids. Germline CDR1 is SEHNR and CDR2 is FQNEAQ (reference sequence).

This clonotype was recorded many times. Being off target in a library aimed at alpha chains, this beta chain has a size of little meaning. The V call is TRBV12-3 or TRBV12-4, the J call TRBJ2-1; D might be TRBD1 or TRBD2, each matching 5 bases. The CDR3 length is 14 residues. Trimming took 2 bases from V and 5 from J, leaving 10 bases between them. CDR3 amino acids: CASSLRGGDNEQFF. In DNA, the CDR3 is TGTGCCAGCAGTTTACGTGGGGGAGACAATGAGCAGTTCTTC.

This clonotype was recorded at least ten times. Because this beta chain is a stray read in a library intended to capture alpha chains, its abundance should not be given much weight. This chain uses TRBV10-1 with TRBJ1-1; 7 bases match TRBD1. The CDR3 has 14 amino acids. Germline trimming cut 5 bases from V and 0 bases from J; bases unmatched to any gene: 3. CDR1 WNHNN and CDR2 SYGVQD come from the germline V gene (reference sequence). DNA of the CDR3: TGCGCCAGCAGTTCCGGGACAGTGAACACTGAAGCTTTCTTT. Protein: CASSSGTVNTEAFF.

This clonotype was counted at least ten times. This beta chain turned up in a library designed for alpha chains; as an off-target read, its abundance says little. This chain links TRBV6-5 with TRBJ1-3; possibly TRBD1 for D (6 bases). Trimming took 2 bases from V and 0 from J, leaving 17 bases between them. The CDR3 is 18 residues long. CDR1 MNHEY and CDR2 SVGAGI come from the germline V gene. The CDR3 protein is CASSYRAGGLGSGNTIYF. Written as DNA, the CDR3 is TGTGCCAGCAGTTACCGCGCTGGGGGCCTGGGCTCTGGAAACACCATATATTTT.

There are many counts of this clonotype. This beta chain is a stray sequence in a library constructed for alpha chains; its clone size is not meaningful. The chain combines TRBV6-5 with TRBJ1-2, with D perhaps matching TRBD1 (6 bases). CDR3 length: 16 residues. Germline V gene sequence: CDR1 MNHEY, CDR2 SVGAGI. The ends were cut back, 0 bases at V and 4 bases at J, with 15 bases in the middle. The CDR3 nucleotides are TGTGCCAGCAGTTACTCGGCTCCGGGACATAGCTATGGCTACACCTTC. Translating gives CASSYSAPGHSYGYTF.

This clonotype was counted at least ten times. This beta chain is off target for a library built for alpha chains, so its abundance means little. The chain recombines TRBV6-2 or TRBV6-3 with TRBJ1-5; 10 bases map to TRBD1. Germline values: CDR1 MNHEY, CDR2 SVGEGT. J was trimmed by 7 bases and V by 6 bases; bases with no gene match: 15. This CDR3 is built from 17 residues. CDR3 region: CASRDLLDRGRLQPQHF. CDR3 bases: TGTGCCAGCAGGGACCTATTAGACAGGGGGCGATTACAGCCCCAGCATTTT.

This clonotype is medium-sized in the sample. As an off-target read in a library built for alpha chains, this beta chain has a frequency of little significance. The V and J genes are TRBV7-9 and TRBJ1-1; the D is unclear. Germline assignment: CDR1 SEHNR and CDR2 FQNEAQ (reference sequence). The CDR3 runs 12 residues. With 2 bases removed from V and 3 bases from J, the gap between germline ends came to 4 bases. CDR3: CASSLPYTEAFF. CDR3 sequence (DNA): TGTGCCAGCAGCTTACCGTACACTGAAGCTTTCTTT.

This clonotype was counted many times. As an off-target read in a library built for alpha chains, this beta chain has a frequency of little significance. This rearrangement joins TRBV3-1 to TRBJ2-5, with 8 bases fitting TRBD1. The junction had 12 bases not matched to a gene; V was cut back by 2 bases and J by 4 bases. The CDR3 consists of 17 residues. The germline CDR1 and CDR2 sequences are LGHDT and YNNKEL (reference sequence). The CDR3 DNA reads as TGTGCCAGCAGCCAATCCTGGACAGGGAAGATCGGAGAGACCCAGTACTTC. Translated: CASSQSWTGKIGETQYF.

By sample share, this clonotype is medium-sized. This beta chain came through as a stray read in a library set up for alpha chains, and its size says little. This chain links TRBV11-2 with TRBJ2-6; no definite D call. The CDR3 spans 15 residues. V lost 2 bases and J 2 bases, leaving 7 bases between the germline ends. Germline V CDR1 and CDR2: SGHAT, FQNNGV. CDR3 bases: TGTGCCAGCAGCTTAAGGTGGACTGGGGCCAACGTCCTGACTTTC. Its protein product is CASSLRWTGANVLTF.